The clone carrying this T cell receptor beta chain was recorded only once. What it binds is not known. V was clipped by 0 bases and J by 4 bases; unmatched bases: 10. From germline, CDR1 is SGDLS and CDR2 YYNGEE. This CDR3 has 17 residues. Autoimmune disease history or systemic immunosuppression led to patients being barred. This sample stems from a study of OX40 agonist ivuxolimab in advanced cancers. Overall study context: Ivuxolimab, an agonistic anti-OX40 (CD134) antibody, was given to patients. Among those treated, three patients had partial responses, one with hepatocellular carcinoma and two with cutaneous melanoma.

Regarding the study as a whole: Expanded peripheral T-cell antigen specificity went undetermined.

Clones were sequenced by immunoSEQ multiplex PCR, and TCRdb holds only the in-frame ones, with some missing. The table has 55,000 to 60,000 clones, 84% seen once; the top ten hold 0.6% to 0.8%. V is TRBV9 and J is TRBJ2-1; TRBD2 agrees at 7 bases. The sequencing here drew on CD4+ or CD8+ T cells sorted from blood, taken in a trial of the OX40 agonist ivuxolimab. This clonotype was sampled from an adult with an advanced solid tumor such as melanoma, head and neck, liver or kidney cancer. The CDR3 nucleotides are TGTGCCAGCAGCGTAGAAGTGGGGAGGGTAGGATACAATGAGCAGTTCTTC. Its protein product is CASSVEVGRVGYNEQFF.